A single sample is the source of the 17 T cell receptor beta chains below, sequenced in a study of PD-L1 blockade in urothelial cancer. Time point noted: peripheral blood 6 weeks after treatment start. The table came from immunoSEQ multiplex PCR; TCRdb's copy has only in-frame clones and leaves some out. The sample holds approximately 120,000 clones, 86% seen once. The source was PBMCs, collected around atezolizumab (anti-PD-L1) treatment. The receptors shown here come from a man between 50 and 59 years old with urothelial cancer.

The chain recombines TRBV9 with TRBJ2-1, with D perhaps matching TRBD2 (6 bases). The V and J ends lost 2 bases and 9 bases respectively, with 21 bases between them. In germline, CDR1 is SGDLS, CDR2 YYNGEE. The CDR3 is 16 residues long. CDR3 DNA: TGTGCCAGCAGCGTCCTAGCGTGGGGAAAAGGGGTTGAGCAGTTCTTC. This codes for CASSVLAWGKGVEQFF.

The J gene is TRBJ1-3, the V gene TRBV2; 10 bases align to TRBD1. V lost 7 bases to trimming and J lost 4 bases; unmatched junction nucleotides: 7. The CDR3 contains 15 residues. CDR1 is SNHLY and CDR2 is FYNNEI in the germline V gene. CDR3 protein: CASKWDRGGGNTIYF. The CDR3 DNA reads TGTGCCAGCAAGTGGGACAGGGGTGGAGGAAACACCATATATTTT. Looking up the rest from reference TRBV2 and TRBJ1-3 gives the full variable domain: EPEVTQTPSHQVTQMGQEVILRCVPISNHLYFYWYRQILGQKVEFLVSFYNNEISEKSEIFDDQFSVERPDGSNFTLKIRSTKLEDSAMYFCASKWDRGGGNTIYFGEGSWLTVV.

V usage is TRBV6-5 and J usage is TRBJ1-3; D is perhaps TRBD1 (6 bases). This CDR3 is built from 15 residues. V was cut by 6 bases and J by 5 bases, with 17 bases left in between. Germline assignment: CDR1 MNHEY and CDR2 SVGAGI. CDR3 region: CASSGWTEKRNTIYF. The CDR3 DNA is TGTGCCAGCAGCGGATGGACAGAGAAGAGAAACACCATATATTTT.

This clone was seen a few times. The chain uses TRBV2 and TRBJ1-5; perhaps TRBD1 as D (6 bases). V was shortened by 5 bases and J by 6 bases, with 14 bases between the two germline ends. Per the germline V gene, CDR1 is SNHLY and CDR2 is FYNNEI. The CDR3 consists of 14 residues. This CDR3 is CASSQRDRRQPQHF. In DNA form, the CDR3 reads TGTGCCAGCAGTCAGCGTGACAGGCGTCAGCCCCAGCATTTT.

CDR3 region: CASSLETGLFGYTF. CDR3 bases: TGTGCCAGCAGCTTGGAGACAGGGCTCTTTGGCTACACCTTC. The rearrangement uses TRBV7-2 and TRBJ1-2, with TRBD1 matching 7 bases. The CDR3 has 14 amino acids. Per germline, CDR1 SGHTA and CDR2 FQGNSA. The ends lost 3 bases at V and 7 bases at J; junction bases unmatched: 8.

Notes on this clone: Other nucleotide sequences in the sample specify the same CDR3. This chain joins TRBV6-5 and TRBJ1-6; possible D gene TRBD1, 6 bases. CDR1 is MNHEY, CDR2 SVGAGI, per germline. The CDR3 spans 14 residues. Trimming shortened V by 1 base and J by 7 bases, and 8 bases separated the two germline ends. Here the CDR3 reads CASSYLQGNSPLHF. The CDR3 nucleotides are TGTGCCAGCAGTTACTTACAGGGAAATTCACCCCTCCACTTT.

The chain couples TRBV28 to TRBJ1-3; 8 nucleotides match TRBD1. This CDR3 is 16 amino acids long. Trimming took 3 bases from V and 2 from J; bases not matched to a gene: 6. CDR1 is MDHEN and CDR2 is SYDVKM in the germline V gene. The CDR3 coding sequence is TGTGCCAGCAGTTTGGGACAGGTAGTTACTGGAAACACCATATATTTT. Encoded protein: CASSLGQVVTGNTIYF.

The chain employs TRBV9 and TRBJ2-7; 14 nucleotides agree with TRBD2. The CDR3 totals 14 residues. Germline CDR1 and CDR2: SGDLS and YYNGEE. The ends lost 3 bases at V and 5 bases at J; junction bases unmatched: 1. The CDR3 loop reads CASSGLAGGHEQYF. The CDR3 DNA is TGTGCCAGCAGCGGACTAGCGGGAGGGCACGAGCAGTACTTC.

CDR3 nucleotides: TGCGCCAGCAGCAGGAACCGGGAAAATTCACCCCTCCACTTT. Protein sequence: CASSRNRENSPLHF. The chain links TRBV5-1 to TRBJ1-6; D not resolved. Trimming removed 4 bases at V and 7 bases at J, with 12 bases between. The CDR3 runs to 14 residues. CDR1 is SGHRS and CDR2 is YFSETQ in the germline V gene.

The J gene is TRBJ2-7, the V gene TRBV28; 9 nucleotides line up with TRBD1. Trimming took 6 bases from V and 1 from J; bases not matched to a gene: 7. This CDR3 has 15 residues. CDR1 is MDHEN and CDR2 is SYDVKM in the germline V gene. In nucleotides, the CDR3 is TGTGCCAGCAGGGGGACAGGGTCAAGATCCTACGAGCAGTACTTC. This encodes CASRGTGSRSYEQYF.

This clone was recorded once. CDR3 DNA sequence: TGTGCCAGTAGTATAGATCTAGCGGTCTCCTACGAGCAGTACTTC. Encoded protein: CASSIDLAVSYEQYF. V gene TRBV19 combines with J gene TRBJ2-7; the match to TRBD2 covers 7 bases. The length of the CDR3 is 15 residues. The V segment lost 0 bases and the J segment 0 bases; nucleotides outside the gene matches: 2. CDR1 and CDR2 from the germline V gene are LNHDA and SQIVND (reference sequence). The whole variable domain, filled in from reference TRBV19 and TRBJ2-7, reads DGGITQSPKYLFRKEGQNVTLSCEQNLNHDAMYWYRQDPGQGLRLIYYSQIVNDFQKGDIAEGYSVSREKKESFPLTVTSAQKNPTAFYLCASSIDLAVSYEQYFGPGTRLTVT.

J is TRBJ1-5 and V is TRBV28; weak D call: TRBD1 (5 bases). This CDR3 region has 18 residues. With 3 bases removed from V and 2 bases from J, the gap between germline ends came to 20 bases. Germline values: CDR1 MDHEN, CDR2 SYDVKM. The CDR3 sequence: CASSFPRAGKVGNQPQHF. CDR3 nucleotides: TGTGCCAGCAGTTTCCCCAGGGCAGGAAAGGTTGGCAATCAGCCCCAGCATTTT. Full variable domain (remainder filled in from reference TRBV28 and TRBJ1-5): DVKVTQSSRYLVKRTGEKVFLECVQDMDHENMFWYRQDPGLGLRLIYFSYDVKMKEKGDIPEGYSVSREKKERFSLILESASTNQTSMYLCASSFPRAGKVGNQPQHFGDGTRLSIL.

This chain links TRBV2 with TRBJ2-7; tentative D call: TRBD1 (5 bases). Trimming removed 7 bases from V and 2 bases from J, with 18 bases in between. This CDR3 is built from 15 residues. From germline, CDR1 is SNHLY and CDR2 FYNNEI. Here the CDR3 reads CASKEGAQRTYEQYF. CDR3 DNA sequence: TGTGCCAGCAAAGAAGGGGCACAACGGACCTACGAGCAGTACTTC. Looking up the rest from reference TRBV2 and TRBJ2-7 gives the full variable domain: EPEVTQTPSHQVTQMGQEVILRCVPISNHLYFYWYRQILGQKVEFLVSFYNNEISEKSEIFDDQFSVERPDGSNFTLKIRSTKLEDSAMYFCASKEGAQRTYEQYFGPGTRLTVT.

This sequence joins TRBV7-2 and TRBJ2-5; D is possibly TRBD1 (5 bases). Trimming cost V 0 bases and J 3 bases, with 14 bases left between them. The germline CDR1 and CDR2 sequences are SGHTA and FQGNSA. The CDR3 sequence is 16 residues long. The DNA of the CDR3 is TGTGCCAGCAGCTTAGCATCCGGACAACGAAAAGAGACCCAGTACTTC. Translating it yields CASSLASGQRKETQYF.

This clone was seen just once. This rearrangement joins TRBV28 to TRBJ1-5, with TRBD1 matching 8 bases. There are 14 residues in the CDR3. Germline-derived CDR1 and CDR2 are MDHEN and SYDVKM. The J segment lost 7 bases and the V segment lost 6 bases, leaving 8 bases of the junction unmatched. The CDR3 DNA is TGTGCCAGCAGGGTGGGACAGGCCCTCCAGCCCCAGCATTTT. Its protein product is CASRVGQALQPQHF.

V gene TRBV27 combines with J gene TRBJ1-3; the D gene is possibly TRBD1 (6 bases). CDR3 length equals 14 residues. Trimming left V 6 bases short and J 7 bases short, with 16 bases between. Germline CDR1 MNHEY, CDR2 SMNVEV (reference sequence). For the CDR3, the DNA is TGTGCCAGCAGCCCCCGCGGGGGGCGGAACACCATATATTTT. Protein: CASSPRGGRNTIYF.

This sequence joins TRBV7-3 and TRBJ2-1, with 13 bases lining up with TRBD2. V gave up 5 bases and J gave up 0 bases; unmatched junction bases: 16. The CDR3 extends over 21 amino acids. The germline CDR1 and CDR2 sequences are SGHTA and FQGTGA. The CDR3 is CASSTGLAGEKGYSSYNEQFF. CDR3 in DNA: TGTGCCAGCAGCACCGGACTAGCGGGAGAGAAGGGGTATAGCTCCTACAATGAGCAGTTCTTC.